This TCR beta chain emerged from a study of blood T cell repertoires in COVID-19. Trimming pared 0 bases from V and 4 bases from J, leaving 8 bases between. This CDR3 spans 14 amino acids. Germline-derived CDR1 and CDR2 are LGHDT and YNNKEL (reference sequence). Study processing details: It was from reference gene primer amplification that nucleated cell counts were estimated. The repertoire was sequenced with immunoSEQ multiplex PCR; TCRdb's copy has only in-frame clones and lacks some. V and J calls and clone size are copied from that table; D and trimming were computed from the DNA. The repertoire includes around 350,000 clones, around 86% of them detected once, and over 2.5% sits in the top ten.

Sequencing was performed on peripheral blood. The source of this sequence is a human donor in a cohort sampled during active COVID-19. The V call is TRBV3-1 (or the pseudogene TRBV3-2), the J call TRBJ2-3, with D perhaps matching TRBD2 (5 bases). The CDR3 region is CASSQDTGSDTQYF. CDR3 nucleotides: TGTGCCAGCAGCCAAGATACGGGGTCAGATACGCAGTATTTT.